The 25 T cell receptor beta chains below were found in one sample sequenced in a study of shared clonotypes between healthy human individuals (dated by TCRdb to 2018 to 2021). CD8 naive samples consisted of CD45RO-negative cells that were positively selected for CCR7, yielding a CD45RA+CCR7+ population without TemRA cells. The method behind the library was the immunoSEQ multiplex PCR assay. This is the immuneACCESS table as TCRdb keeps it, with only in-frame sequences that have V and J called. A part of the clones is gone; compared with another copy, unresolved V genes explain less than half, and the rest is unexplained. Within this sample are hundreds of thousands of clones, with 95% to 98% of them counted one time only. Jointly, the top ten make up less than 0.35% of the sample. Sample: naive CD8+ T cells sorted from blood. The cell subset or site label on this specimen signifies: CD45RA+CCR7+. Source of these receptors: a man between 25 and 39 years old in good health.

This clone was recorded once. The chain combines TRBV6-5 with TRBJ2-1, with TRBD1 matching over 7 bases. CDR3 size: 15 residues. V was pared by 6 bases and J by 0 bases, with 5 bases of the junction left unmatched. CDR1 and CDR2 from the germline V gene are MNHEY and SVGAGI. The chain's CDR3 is CASRQGLGSYNEQFF. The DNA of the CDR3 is TGTGCCAGCAGACAGGGGTTAGGCTCCTACAATGAGCAGTTCTTC.

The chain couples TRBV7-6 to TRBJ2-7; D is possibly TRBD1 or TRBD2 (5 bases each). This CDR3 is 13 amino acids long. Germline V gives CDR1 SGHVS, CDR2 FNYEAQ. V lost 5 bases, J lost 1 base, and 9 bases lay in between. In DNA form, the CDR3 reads TGTGCCAGCAGCGGGGACGGGTCCTACGAGCAGTACTTC. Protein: CASSGDGSYEQYF.

CDR3 in DNA: TGCGCCAGCAGCCAAGTGGAACTAGCGGGAATAGGCGATGAGCAGTTCTTC. This gives the protein CASSQVELAGIGDEQFF. The gene calls are TRBV4-1 and TRBJ2-1, with TRBD2 identical over 10 bases. J was trimmed by 8 bases and V by 1 base; bases with no gene match: 11. The CDR3 sequence is 17 residues long. CDR1 and CDR2 (germline): MGHRA, YSYEKL.

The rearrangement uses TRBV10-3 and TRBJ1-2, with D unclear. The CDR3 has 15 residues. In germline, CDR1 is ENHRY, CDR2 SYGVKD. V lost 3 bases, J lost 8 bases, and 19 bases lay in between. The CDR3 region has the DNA TGTGCCATCAGTGATGCGGGCCGCCCGCGGGAGGGCTACACCTTC. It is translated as CAISDAGRPREGYTF.

The CDR3 protein is CASSEGEQFF. The CDR3 DNA sequence: TGTGCCAGCAGTGAGGGGGAGCAGTTCTTC. The V call is TRBV27, the J call TRBJ2-1; D may be TRBD1 or TRBD2 (5 bases each). This CDR3 comprises 10 residues. The germline V gene has CDR1 MNHEY and CDR2 SMNVEV (reference sequence). With 5 bases removed from V and 10 bases from J, the gap between germline ends came to 6 bases.

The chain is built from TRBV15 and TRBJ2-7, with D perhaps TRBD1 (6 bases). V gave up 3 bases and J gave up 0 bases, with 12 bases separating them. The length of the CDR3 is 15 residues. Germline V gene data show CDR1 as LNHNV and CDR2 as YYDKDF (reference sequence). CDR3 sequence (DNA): TGTGCCACCAGCAGCGGGACAACCAGCTCCTACGAGCAGTACTTC. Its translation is CATSSGTTSSYEQYF.

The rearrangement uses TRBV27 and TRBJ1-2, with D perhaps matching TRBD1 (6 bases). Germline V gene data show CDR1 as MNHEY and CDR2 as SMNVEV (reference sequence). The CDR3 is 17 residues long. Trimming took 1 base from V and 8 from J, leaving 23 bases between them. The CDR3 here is CASSLYDPSGHSFGYTF. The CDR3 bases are TGTGCCAGCAGTTTATACGACCCGTCGGGACATAGTTTCGGCTACACCTTC.

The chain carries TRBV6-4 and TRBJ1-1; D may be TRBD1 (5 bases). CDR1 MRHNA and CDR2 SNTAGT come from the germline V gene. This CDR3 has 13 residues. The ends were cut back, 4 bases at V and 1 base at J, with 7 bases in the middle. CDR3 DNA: TGTGCCAGCAGTGTCACAGGGAACACTGAAGCTTTCTTT. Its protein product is CASSVTGNTEAFF.

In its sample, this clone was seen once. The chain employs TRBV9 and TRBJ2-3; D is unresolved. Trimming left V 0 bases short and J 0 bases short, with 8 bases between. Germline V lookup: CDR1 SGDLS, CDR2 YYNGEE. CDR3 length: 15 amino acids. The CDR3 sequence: CASSVGSLSTDTQYF. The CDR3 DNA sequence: TGTGCCAGCAGCGTAGGCAGCCTAAGCACAGATACGCAGTATTTT.

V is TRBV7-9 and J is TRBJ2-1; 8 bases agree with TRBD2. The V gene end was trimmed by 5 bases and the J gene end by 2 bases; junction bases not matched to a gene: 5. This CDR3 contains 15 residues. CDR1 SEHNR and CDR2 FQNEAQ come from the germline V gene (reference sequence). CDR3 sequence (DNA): TGTGCCAGCAGCCATACTAGCGGTCCCTACAATGAGCAGTTCTTC. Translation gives CASSHTSGPYNEQFF.

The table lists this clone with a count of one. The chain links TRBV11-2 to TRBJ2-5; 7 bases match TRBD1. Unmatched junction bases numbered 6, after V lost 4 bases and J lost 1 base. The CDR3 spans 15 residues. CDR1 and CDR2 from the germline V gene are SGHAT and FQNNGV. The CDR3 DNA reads TGTGCCAGCAGCTCCCCCGGGACAGCCCAAGAGACCCAGTACTTC. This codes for CASSSPGTAQETQYF. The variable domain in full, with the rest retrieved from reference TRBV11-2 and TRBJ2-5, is EAGVAQSPRYKIIEKRQSVAFWCNPISGHATLYWYQQILGQGPKLLIQFQNNGVVDDSQLPKDRFSAERLKGVDSTLKIQPAKLEDSAVYLCASSSPGTAQETQYFGPGTRLLVL.

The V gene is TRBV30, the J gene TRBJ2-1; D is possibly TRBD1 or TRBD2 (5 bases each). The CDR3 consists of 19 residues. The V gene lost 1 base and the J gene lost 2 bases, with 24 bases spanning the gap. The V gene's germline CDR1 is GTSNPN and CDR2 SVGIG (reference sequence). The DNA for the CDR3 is TGTGCCTGGAGTGGAATAAGCAACTGGGGGAGCCAAGCCTACAATGAGCAGTTCTTC. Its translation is CAWSGISNWGSQAYNEQFF.

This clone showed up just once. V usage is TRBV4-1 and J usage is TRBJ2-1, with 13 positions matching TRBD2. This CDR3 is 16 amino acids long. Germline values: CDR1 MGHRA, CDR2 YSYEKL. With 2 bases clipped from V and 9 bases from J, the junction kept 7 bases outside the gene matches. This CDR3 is CASSQSGTSGIGEQFF. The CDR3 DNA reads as TGCGCCAGCAGCCAATCCGGGACTAGCGGGATCGGTGAGCAGTTCTTC.

Written as DNA, the CDR3 is TGTGCCACCAGCAGCACCGGGACAGCCTCCGATCAGCCCCAGCATTTT. Translating gives CATSSTGTASDQPQHF. This rearrangement joins TRBV15 to TRBJ1-5; the match to TRBD1 covers 7 bases. V dropped 3 bases and J dropped 5; count of bases not matched to a gene: 10. The CDR3 consists of 16 residues. Germline assignment: CDR1 LNHNV and CDR2 YYDKDF (reference sequence).

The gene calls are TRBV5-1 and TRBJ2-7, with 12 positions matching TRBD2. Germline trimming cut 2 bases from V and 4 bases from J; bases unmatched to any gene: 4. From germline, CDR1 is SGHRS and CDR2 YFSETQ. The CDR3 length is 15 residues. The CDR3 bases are TGCGCCAGCAGCTTTGTGGGGACTAGCGGGTACGAGCAGTACTTC. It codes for CASSFVGTSGYEQYF.

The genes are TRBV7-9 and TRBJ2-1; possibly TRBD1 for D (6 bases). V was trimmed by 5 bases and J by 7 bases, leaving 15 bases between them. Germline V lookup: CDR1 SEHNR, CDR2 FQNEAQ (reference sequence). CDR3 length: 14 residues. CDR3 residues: CASSPGAGRNEQFF. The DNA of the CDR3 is TGTGCCAGCAGCCCAGGGGCAGGGCGGAATGAGCAGTTCTTC.

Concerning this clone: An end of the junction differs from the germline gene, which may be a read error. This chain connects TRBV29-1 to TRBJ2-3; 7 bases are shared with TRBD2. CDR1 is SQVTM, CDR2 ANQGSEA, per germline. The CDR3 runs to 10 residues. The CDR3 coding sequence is TGCAGCGTTGTCGGCGGGAGCAACGTTTTT. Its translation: CSVVGGSNVF.

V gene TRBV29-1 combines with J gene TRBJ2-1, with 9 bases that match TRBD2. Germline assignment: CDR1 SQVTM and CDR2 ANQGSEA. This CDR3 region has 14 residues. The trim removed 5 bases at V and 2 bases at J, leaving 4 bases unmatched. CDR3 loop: CSVNGGRAYNEQFF. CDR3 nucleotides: TGCAGCGTTAATGGCGGGAGGGCCTACAATGAGCAGTTCTTC.

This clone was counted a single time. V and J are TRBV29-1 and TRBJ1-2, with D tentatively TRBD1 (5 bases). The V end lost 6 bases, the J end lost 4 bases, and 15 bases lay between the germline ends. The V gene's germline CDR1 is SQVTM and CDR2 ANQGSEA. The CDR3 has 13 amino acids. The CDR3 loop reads CSVGPEGPYGYTF. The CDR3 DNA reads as TGCAGCGTAGGACCCGAGGGACCCTATGGCTACACCTTC.

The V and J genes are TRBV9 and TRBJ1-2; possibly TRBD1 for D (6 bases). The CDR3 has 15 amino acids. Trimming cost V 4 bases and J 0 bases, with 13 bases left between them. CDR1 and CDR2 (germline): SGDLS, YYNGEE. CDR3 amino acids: CASSMRQDSNYGYTF. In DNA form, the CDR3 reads TGTGCCAGCAGCATGCGACAGGATTCTAACTATGGCTACACCTTC. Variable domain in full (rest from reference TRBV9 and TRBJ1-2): DSGVTQTPKHLITATGQRVTLRCSPRSGDLSVYWYQQSLDQGLQFLIQYYNGEERAKGNILERFSAQQFPDLHSELNLSSLELGDSALYFCASSMRQDSNYGYTFGSGTRLTVV.

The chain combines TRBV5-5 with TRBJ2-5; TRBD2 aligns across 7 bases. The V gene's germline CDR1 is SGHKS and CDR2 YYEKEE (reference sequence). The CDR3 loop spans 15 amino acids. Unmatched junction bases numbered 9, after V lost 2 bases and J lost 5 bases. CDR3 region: CASSFSAGEGETQYF. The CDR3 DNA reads TGTGCCAGCAGCTTTTCGGCGGGAGAAGGGGAGACCCAGTACTTC.

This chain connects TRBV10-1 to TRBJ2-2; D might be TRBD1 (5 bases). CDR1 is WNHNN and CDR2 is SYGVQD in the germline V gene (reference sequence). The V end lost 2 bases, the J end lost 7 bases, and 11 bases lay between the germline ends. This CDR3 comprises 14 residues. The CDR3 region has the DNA TGCGCCAGCAGTGAGCAAGGGGTTCTCGGGGAGCTGTTTTTT. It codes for CASSEQGVLGELFF.

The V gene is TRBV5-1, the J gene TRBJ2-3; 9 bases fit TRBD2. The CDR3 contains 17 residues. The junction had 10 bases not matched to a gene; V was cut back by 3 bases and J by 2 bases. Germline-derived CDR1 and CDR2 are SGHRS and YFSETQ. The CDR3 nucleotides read TGCGCCAGCAGCTGGTACGAAGCGGGAGGCTCCACAGATACGCAGTATTTT. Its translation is CASSWYEAGGSTDTQYF.

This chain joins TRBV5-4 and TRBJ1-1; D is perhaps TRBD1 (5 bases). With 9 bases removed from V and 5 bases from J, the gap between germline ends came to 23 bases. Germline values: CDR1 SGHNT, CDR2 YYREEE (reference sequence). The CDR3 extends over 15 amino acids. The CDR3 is CATEDRGSPVTEAFF. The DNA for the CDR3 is TGTGCCACCGAAGACAGAGGCTCGCCTGTGACTGAAGCTTTCTTT.

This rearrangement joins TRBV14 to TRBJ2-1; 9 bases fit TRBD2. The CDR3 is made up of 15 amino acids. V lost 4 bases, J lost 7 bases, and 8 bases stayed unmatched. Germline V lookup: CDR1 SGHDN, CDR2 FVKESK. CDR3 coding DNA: TGTGCCAGCAGCCTGGTTGCGGGAGGGATTAATGAGCAGTTCTTC. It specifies CASSLVAGGINEQFF.